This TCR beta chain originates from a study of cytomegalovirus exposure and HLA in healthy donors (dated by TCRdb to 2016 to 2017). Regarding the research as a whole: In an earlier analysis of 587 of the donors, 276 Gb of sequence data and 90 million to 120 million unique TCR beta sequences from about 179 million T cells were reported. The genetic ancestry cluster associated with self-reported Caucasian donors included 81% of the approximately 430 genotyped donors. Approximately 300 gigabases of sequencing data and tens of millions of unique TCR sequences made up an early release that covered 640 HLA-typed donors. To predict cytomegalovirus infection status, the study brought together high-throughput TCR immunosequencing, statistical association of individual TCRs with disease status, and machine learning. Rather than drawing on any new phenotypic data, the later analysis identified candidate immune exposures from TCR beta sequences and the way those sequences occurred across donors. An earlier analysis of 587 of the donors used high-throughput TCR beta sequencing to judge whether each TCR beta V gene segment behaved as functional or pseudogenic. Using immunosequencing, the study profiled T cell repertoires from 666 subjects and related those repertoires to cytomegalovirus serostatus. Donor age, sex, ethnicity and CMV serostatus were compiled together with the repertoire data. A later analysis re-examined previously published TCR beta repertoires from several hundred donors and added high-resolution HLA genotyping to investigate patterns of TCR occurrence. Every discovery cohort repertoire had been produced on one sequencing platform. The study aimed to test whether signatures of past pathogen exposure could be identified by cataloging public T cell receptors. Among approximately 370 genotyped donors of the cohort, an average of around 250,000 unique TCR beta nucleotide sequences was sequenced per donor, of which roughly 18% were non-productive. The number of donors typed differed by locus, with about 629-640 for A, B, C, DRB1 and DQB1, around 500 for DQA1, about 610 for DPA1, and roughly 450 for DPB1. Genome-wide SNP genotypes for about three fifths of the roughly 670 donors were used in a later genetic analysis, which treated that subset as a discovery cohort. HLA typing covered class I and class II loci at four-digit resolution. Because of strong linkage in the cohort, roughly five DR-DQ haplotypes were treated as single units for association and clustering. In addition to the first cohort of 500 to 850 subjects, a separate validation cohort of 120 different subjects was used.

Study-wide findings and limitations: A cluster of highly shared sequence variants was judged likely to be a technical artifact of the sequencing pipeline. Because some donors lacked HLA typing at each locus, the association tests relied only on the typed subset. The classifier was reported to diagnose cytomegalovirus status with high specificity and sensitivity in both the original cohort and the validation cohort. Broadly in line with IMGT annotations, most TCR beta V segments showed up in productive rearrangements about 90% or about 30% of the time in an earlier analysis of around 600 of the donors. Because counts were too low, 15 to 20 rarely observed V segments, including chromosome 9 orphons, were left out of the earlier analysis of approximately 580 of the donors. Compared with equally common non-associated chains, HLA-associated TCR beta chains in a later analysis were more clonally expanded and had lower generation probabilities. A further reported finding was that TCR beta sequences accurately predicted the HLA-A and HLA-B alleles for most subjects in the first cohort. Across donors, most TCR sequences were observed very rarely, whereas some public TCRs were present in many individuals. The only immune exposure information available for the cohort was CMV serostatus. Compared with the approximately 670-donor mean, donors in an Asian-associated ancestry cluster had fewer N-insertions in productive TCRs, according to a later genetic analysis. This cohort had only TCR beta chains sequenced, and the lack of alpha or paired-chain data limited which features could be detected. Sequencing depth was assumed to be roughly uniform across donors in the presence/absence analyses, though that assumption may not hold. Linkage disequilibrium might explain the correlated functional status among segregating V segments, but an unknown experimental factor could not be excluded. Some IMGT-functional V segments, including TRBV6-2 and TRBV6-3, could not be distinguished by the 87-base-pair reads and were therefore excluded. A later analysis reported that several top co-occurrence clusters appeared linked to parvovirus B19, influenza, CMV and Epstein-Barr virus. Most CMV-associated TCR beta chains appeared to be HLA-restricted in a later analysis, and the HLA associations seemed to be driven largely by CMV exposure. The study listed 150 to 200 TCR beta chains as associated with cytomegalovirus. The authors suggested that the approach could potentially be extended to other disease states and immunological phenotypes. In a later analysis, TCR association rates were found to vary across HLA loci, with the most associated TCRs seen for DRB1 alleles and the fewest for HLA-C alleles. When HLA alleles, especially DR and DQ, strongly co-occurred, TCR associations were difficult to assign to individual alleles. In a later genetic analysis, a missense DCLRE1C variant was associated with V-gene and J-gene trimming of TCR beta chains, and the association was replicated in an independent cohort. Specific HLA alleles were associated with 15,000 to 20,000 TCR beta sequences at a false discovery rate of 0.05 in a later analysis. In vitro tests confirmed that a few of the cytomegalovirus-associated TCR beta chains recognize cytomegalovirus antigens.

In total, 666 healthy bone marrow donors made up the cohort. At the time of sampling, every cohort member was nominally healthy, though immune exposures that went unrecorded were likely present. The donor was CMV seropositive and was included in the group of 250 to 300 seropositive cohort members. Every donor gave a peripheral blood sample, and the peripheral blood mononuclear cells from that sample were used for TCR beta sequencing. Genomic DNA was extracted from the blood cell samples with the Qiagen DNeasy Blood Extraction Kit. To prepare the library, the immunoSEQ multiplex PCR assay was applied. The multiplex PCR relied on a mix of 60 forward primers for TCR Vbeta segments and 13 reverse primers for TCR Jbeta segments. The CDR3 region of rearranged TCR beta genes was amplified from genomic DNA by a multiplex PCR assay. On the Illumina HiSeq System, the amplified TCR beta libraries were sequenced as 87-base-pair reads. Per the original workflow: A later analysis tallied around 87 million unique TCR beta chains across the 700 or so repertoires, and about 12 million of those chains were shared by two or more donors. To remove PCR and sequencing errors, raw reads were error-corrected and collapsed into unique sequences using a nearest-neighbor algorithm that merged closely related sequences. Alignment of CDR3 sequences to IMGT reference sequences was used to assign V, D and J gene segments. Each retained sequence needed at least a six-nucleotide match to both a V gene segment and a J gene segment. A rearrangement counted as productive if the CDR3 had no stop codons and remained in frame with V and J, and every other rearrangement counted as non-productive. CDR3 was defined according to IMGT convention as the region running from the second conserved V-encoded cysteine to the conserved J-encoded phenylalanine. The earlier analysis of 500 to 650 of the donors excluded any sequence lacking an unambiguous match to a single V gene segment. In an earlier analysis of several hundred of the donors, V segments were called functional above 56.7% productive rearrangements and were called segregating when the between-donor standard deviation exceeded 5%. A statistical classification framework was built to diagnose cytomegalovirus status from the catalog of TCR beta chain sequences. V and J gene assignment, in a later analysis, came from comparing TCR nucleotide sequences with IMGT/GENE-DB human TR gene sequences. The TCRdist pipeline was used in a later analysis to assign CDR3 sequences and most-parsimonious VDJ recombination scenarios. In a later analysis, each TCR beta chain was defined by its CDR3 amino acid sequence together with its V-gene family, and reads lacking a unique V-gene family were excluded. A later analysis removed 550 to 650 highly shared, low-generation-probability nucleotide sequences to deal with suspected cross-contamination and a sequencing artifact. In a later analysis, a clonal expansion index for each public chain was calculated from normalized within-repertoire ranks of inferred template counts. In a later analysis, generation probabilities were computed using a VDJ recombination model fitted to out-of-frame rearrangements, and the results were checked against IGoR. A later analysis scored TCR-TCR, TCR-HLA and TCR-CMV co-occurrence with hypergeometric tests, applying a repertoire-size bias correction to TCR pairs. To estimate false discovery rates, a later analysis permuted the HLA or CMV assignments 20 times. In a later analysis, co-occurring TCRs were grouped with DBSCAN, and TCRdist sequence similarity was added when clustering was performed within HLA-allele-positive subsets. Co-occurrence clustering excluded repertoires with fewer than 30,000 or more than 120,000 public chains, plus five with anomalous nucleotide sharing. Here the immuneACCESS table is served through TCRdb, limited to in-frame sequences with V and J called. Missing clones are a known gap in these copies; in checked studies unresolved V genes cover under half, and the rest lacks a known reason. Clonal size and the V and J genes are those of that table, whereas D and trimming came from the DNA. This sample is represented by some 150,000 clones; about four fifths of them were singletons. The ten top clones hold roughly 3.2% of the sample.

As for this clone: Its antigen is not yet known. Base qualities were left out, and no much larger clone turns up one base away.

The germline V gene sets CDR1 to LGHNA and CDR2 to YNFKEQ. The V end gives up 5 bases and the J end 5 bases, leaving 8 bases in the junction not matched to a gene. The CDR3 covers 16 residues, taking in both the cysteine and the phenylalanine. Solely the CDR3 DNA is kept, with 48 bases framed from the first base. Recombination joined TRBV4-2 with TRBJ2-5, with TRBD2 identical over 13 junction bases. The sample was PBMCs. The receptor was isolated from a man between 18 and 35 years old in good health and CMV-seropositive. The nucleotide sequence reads TGTGCCAGCAGCGACGCCGGGACTAGCGGGGAGGAGACCCAGTACTTC. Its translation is CASSDAGTSGEETQYF.